This T cell receptor (beta chain) stems from a study of OX40 agonist ivuxolimab in advanced cancers. The assay was immunoSEQ multiplex PCR, and TCRdb's table has in-frame clones only and misses some. This sample has tens of thousands of clones, with 88% found just once. As to this clone: Its antigen is unidentified.

The trim removed 8 bases at V and 5 bases at J, leaving 6 bases unmatched. Germline V gene sequence: CDR1 MDHEN, CDR2 SYDVKM. The CDR3 is made up of 14 amino acids. Findings and limits, study-wide: At 0.1 to 3.0 mg/kg, clonal expansion of CD4+ and CD8+ blood T cells had occurred by week 6. Expanded peripheral T cell antigen specificity was not determined.

The J gene is TRBJ2-1, the V gene TRBV28, with 10 bases fitting TRBD2. The material was CD4+ or CD8+ T cells sorted from blood, obtained in a trial of the OX40 agonist ivuxolimab. This clonotype originated in an adult with an advanced solid tumor such as melanoma, head and neck, liver or kidney cancer. For the CDR3, the DNA is TGTGCCAGCCGTAGCGGGGGGTGGGACAATGAGCAGTTCTTC. This gives the protein CASRSGGWDNEQFF.